This is a list of T cell receptor beta chains from one sample in a study of metastatic and nonmetastatic thyroid tumors. MiXCR was used by TCRdb to re-call the PCR reads. Of some 86,000 clones detected, approximately 12% appear once; the ten largest clones hold 7% to 9%. Sequencing was performed on tumor tissue. These receptors originate from a female donor with papillary thyroid cancer or a benign thyroid nodule (not recorded which). Some clones in this sample may be carry-over from other donors' samples. CDR3s include the opening cysteine and the closing phenylalanine or tryptophan. The D gene is left open where the match is weak. Size tells how often a clone was seen (once, few, many) or the class of an expanded clone, and some rows leave it out.

abundance,len,d_gene,j_gene,v_gene,CDR3nt,CDR3aa
many,15,TRBD1,TRBJ2-7,TRBV20-1,TGCAGTGCTAGCTCCACCGGGACAGGGGAACACGAGCAGTACTTC,CSASSTGTGEHEQYF
few,18,TRBD2,TRBJ2-3,TRBV12-3/TRBV12-4,TGTGCCAGCAGTCTATCCCCTCATAGCGGGATGGCCGTGGATACGCAGTATTTT,CASSLSPHSGMAVDTQYF
many,11,NA,TRBJ1-2,TRBV20-1,TGCAGTGCGGAAGGCCTGTATGGCTACACCTTC,CSAEGLYGYTF
many,14,NA,TRBJ1-6,TRBV2,TGTGCCAGCAGTGAAGCGCACAGGGTTTCACCCCTCCACTTT,CASSEAHRVSPLHF
many,14,NA,TRBJ2-1,TRBV2,TGTGCCAGCAATTCGGGTGGGCAGAAAATTGCTCAGTTCTTC,CASNSGGQKIAQFF
many,13,NA,TRBJ2-1,TRBV4-1,TGCGCCAGCAGCCAACAGGGATACAATGAGCAGTTCTTC,CASSQQGYNEQFF
many,12,TRBD1,TRBJ2-7,TRBV24-1,TGTGCCACCGGACAGGGGGACGGCGAGCAGTACTTC,CATGQGDGEQYF
many,14,NA,TRBJ1-6,TRBV2,TGTGCCAGCAGGGAATGGGCCGATAATTCACCCCTCCACTTT,CASREWADNSPLHF
many,14,NA,TRBJ2-3,TRBV7-9,TGTGCCAGCAGCTTAGGCTCGGTTCAGGATACGCAGTATTTT,CASSLGSVQDTQYF
many,13,NA,TRBJ2-3,TRBV28,TGTGCCAGTTCCCCCCGGGCGACAGATACGCAGTATTTT,CASSPRATDTQYF
many,16,TRBD1,TRBJ1-2,TRBV5-5,TGTGCCAGCAGCTTGGCTTGGGGACAGGGATGGAGTGGCTACACCTTC,CASSLAWGQGWSGYTF
many,14,NA,TRBJ2-1,TRBV20-1,TGCAGTGCTTTAGATCTTACAGGGTCTAATGAGCAGTTCTTC,CSALDLTGSNEQFF
many,16,TRBD2,TRBJ2-3,TRBV7-3,TGTGCCAGCAGCCCCGGACTAGCGGATAGCACAGATACGCAGTATTTT,CASSPGLADSTDTQYF
few,16,TRBD2,TRBJ2-7,TRBV20-1,TGCAGTGCTAGAGATAGGCGGGGGGCGGGAGGTATGGAGCAGTACTTC,CSARDRRGAGGMEQYF
many,14,NA,TRBJ1-1,TRBV7-3,TGTGCCAGCACCTTCAGGCAGGTGAACACTGAAGCTTTCTTT,CASTFRQVNTEAFF
many,13,NA,TRBJ2-3,TRBV27,TGTGCCAGCAAACCTACAGGTCGAGGTACGCAGTATTTT,CASKPTGRGTQYF
NA,12,NA,TRBJ2-7,TRBV6-1,TGTGCCAGCAGTATGACTAGTTACGAGCAGTACTTC,CASSMTSYEQYF
many,19,NA,TRBJ2-4,TRBV6-2/TRBV6-3,TGTGCCAGCAGTTCGGACCGGGACCTACTTCCCGCCTTAAAAAACATTCAGTACTTC,CASSSDRDLLPALKNIQYF
many,14,TRBD1,TRBJ2-7,TRBV12-3/TRBV12-4,TGTGCCAGCAGTCCTCGGACAGGGGTGGGCGAGCAGTACTTC,CASSPRTGVGEQYF
many,10,NA,TRBJ2-5,TRBV20-1,TGCAGTCCTCCAGGGGAGACCCAGTACTTC,CSPPGETQYF
many,18,NA,TRBJ1-3,TRBV19,TGTGCCAGTAGTTGGGACCTCGGACAGACCTACTCTGGAAACACCATATATTTT,CASSWDLGQTYSGNTIYF
few,16,NA,TRBJ2-3,TRBV3-1,TGTGCCAGCAGCCTTATGGGGGGCGGCATCACAGATACGCAGTATTTT,CASSLMGGGITDTQYF
few,18,TRBD2,TRBJ2-1,TRBV4-2,TGTGCCAGCAGCCAAGATGGGAGTAGCGGGACGAGGTACAATGAGCAGTTCTTC,CASSQDGSSGTRYNEQFF
many,14,NA,TRBJ1-3,TRBV20-1,TGCAGTGCTAGATATTCTACGGAGGGAAACACCATATATTTT,CSARYSTEGNTIYF
NA,16,TRBD2,TRBJ2-7,TRBV6-1,TGTGCCAGCCACCCTGGTGCTAGCGGGGTTACCTACGAGCAGTACTTC,CASHPGASGVTYEQYF
few,16,TRBD2,TRBJ2-5,TRBV28,TGTACCAGCAGCTCTCAGAATAGCGGGCTTCAAGAGACCCAGTACTTC,CTSSSQNSGLQETQYF
NA,12,NA,TRBJ2-7,TRBV20-1,TGCAGTTGGGGGTTAACAGCCTACGAGCAGTACTTC,CSWGLTAYEQYF
many,14,TRBD1,TRBJ1-1,TRBV19,TGTGCCAGTAGTACCATGATGGACAGGGGACAAGCTTTCTTT,CASSTMMDRGQAFF
many,14,NA,TRBJ1-4,TRBV19,TGTGCCAGTAGTATTGCAGGGTTCGGGGAAAAACTGTTTTTT,CASSIAGFGEKLFF
many,11,NA,TRBJ2-3,TRBV28,TGTGCCAGCCAGGGGAGGGATACGCAGTATTTT,CASQGRDTQYF
many,15,NA,TRBJ1-2,TRBV24-1,TGTGCCACCAGTGACGGGACACCAAACCACTATGGCTACACCTTC,CATSDGTPNHYGYTF
few,14,NA,TRBJ1-1,TRBV3-1,TGTGCCAGCAGCCAATTTCCTAGGGGGGGCACAGCTTTCTTT,CASSQFPRGGTAFF
many,15,TRBD2,TRBJ2-1,TRBV7-3,TGTGCCAGCAGCTTAACCAGCGGGGGGACCCAGGAGCAGTTCTTC,CASSLTSGGTQEQFF
many,12,NA,TRBJ1-4,TRBV6-2/TRBV6-3,TGTGCCAGCGGGCAGGGTTATGAAAAACTGTTTTTT,CASGQGYEKLFF
NA,15,TRBD2,TRBJ2-7,TRBV5-4,TGTGCCAGCAGCCCGCGCGCTAGCGGGAACTACGAGCAGTACTTC,CASSPRASGNYEQYF
many,15,NA,TRBJ1-2,TRBV5-1,TGCGCCAGCAGCTTGGATACGGGTTCTTACTATGGCTACACCTTC,CASSLDTGSYYGYTF
many,14,NA,TRBJ2-7,TRBV19,TGTGCCAGTAGTTGGAGACCACCCCCCTACGAGCAGTACTTC,CASSWRPPPYEQYF
many,14,NA,TRBJ2-1,TRBV13,TGTGCCAGCAGCCCCCGGGTTAGCTACAATGAGCAGTTCTTC,CASSPRVSYNEQFF
many,16,TRBD2,TRBJ2-7,TRBV20-1,TGCAGTGCTAGTATCCCCGCGGGAGGGCCATCCTCCGAGCAGTACTTC,CSASIPAGGPSSEQYF
many,17,NA,TRBJ2-1,TRBV30,TGTGCCTGGAGTTCCTTCGGAGGGCCCTTTCTCAACAATGAGCAGTTCTTC,CAWSSFGGPFLNNEQFF
many,16,TRBD2,TRBJ2-7,TRBV6-5,TGTGCCAGCAGTTACTCGATAACTAGCGGAGCCTACGAGCAGTACTTC,CASSYSITSGAYEQYF
few,14,TRBD2,TRBJ2-2,TRBV3-1,TGTGCCAGCAGCCAAGTGGGGGGGACCGGGGAGCTGTTTTTT,CASSQVGGTGELFF
many,16,NA,TRBJ2-1,TRBV12-5,TGTGCTAGTGGTTTGGGACAGGAAGTTTCCTACAATGAGCAGTTCTTC,CASGLGQEVSYNEQFF
NA,15,NA,TRBJ2-6,TRBV7-8,TGTGCCAGCAGCTTTGAGTGGGTGGGGGCCAACGTCCTAACTTTC,CASSFEWVGANVLTF
many,17,NA,TRBJ2-2,TRBV6-5,TGTGCCAGCAGTTACTCGTCCCGACAGGGACTCACCGGGGAGCTGTTTTTT,CASSYSSRQGLTGELFF
few,13,NA,TRBJ1-5,TRBV27,TGTGCCAGCAGTGTGGACGGCAATCAGCCCCAGCATTTT,CASSVDGNQPQHF
many,14,NA,TRBJ1-6,TRBV11-3,TGTGCCAGCAGCCCCGGACAGCACAATTCACCCCTCCACTTT,CASSPGQHNSPLHF
many,13,NA,TRBJ2-2,TRBV12-3/TRBV12-4,TGTGCCAGCATGTCAAGCGGTTACGGGGAGCTGTTTTTT,CASMSSGYGELFF